This T cell receptor beta chain stems from a study of STAT3 mutations in large granular lymphocyte leukemia. Study information: More than half of T-LGLL patients received immunosuppressive therapy. Study-wide results and caveats: Every T-cell large granular lymphocyte leukemia patient had at least one immunodominant TCR beta clonotype. After therapy, 6 of 18 patients switched clonotypes, all new clones STAT3 wild type.

Data came from immunoSEQ multiplex PCR; TCRdb stores just in-frame clones and leaves some out. The repertoire holds 35,000 to 50,000 clones, with about 81% as singletons. As to this clone: Its antigen is not known.

The V gene lost 4 bases and the J gene lost 0 bases, with 7 bases spanning the gap. Germline V lookup: CDR1 SQVTM, CDR2 ANQGSEA. CDR3 size: 13 residues. This chain links TRBV29-1 with TRBJ1-3; D not resolved. Specimen: PBMCs. This sequence was found in a human donor with T large granular lymphocyte leukemia. Some clones in this sample may be carry-over from other donors' samples. CDR3 in amino acids: CSVADYSGNTIYF. The CDR3 nucleotides are TGCAGCGTTGCAGACTACTCTGGAAACACCATATATTTT. Full variable domain (missing parts from reference TRBV29-1 and TRBJ1-3): SAVISQKPSRDICQRGTSLTIQCQVDSQVTMMFWYRQQPGQSLTLIATANQGSEATYESGFVIDKFPISRPNLTFSTLTVSNMSPEDSSIYLCSVADYSGNTIYFGEGSWLTVV.